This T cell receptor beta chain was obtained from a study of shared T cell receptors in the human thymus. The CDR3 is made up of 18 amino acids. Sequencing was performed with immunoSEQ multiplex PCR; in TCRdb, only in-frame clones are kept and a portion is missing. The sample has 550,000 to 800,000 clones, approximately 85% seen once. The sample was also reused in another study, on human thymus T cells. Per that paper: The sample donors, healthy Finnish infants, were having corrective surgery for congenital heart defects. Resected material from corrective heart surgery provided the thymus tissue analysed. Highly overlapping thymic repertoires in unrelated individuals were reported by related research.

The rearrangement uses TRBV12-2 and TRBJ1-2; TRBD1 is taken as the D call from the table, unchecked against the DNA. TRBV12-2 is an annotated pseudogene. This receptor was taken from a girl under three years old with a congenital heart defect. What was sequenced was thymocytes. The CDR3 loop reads CASRLGYKMEGAPYGYTF. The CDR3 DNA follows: TGTGCAAGTCGCTTAGGTTATAAGATGGAGGGGGCCCCCTATGGCTACACCTTC.